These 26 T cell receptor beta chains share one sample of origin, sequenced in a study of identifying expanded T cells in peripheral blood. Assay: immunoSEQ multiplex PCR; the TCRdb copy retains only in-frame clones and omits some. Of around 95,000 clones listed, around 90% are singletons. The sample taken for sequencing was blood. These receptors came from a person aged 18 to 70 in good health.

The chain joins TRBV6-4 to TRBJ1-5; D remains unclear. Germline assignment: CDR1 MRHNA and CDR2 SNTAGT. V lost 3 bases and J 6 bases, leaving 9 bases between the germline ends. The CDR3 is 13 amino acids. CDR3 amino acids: CASSEDRFQPQHF. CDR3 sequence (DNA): TGTGCCAGCAGTGAAGACCGTTTTCAGCCCCAGCATTTT.

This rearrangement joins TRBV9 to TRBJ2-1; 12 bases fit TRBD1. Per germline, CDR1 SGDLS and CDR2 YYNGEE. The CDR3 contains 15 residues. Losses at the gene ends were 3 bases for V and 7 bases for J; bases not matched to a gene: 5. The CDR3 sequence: CASSGWGQGANEQFF. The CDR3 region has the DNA TGTGCCAGCAGCGGCTGGGGACAGGGGGCTAATGAGCAGTTCTTC.

The CDR3 nucleotides are TGTGCCAGCAGTTTCGACAGCATGAACACTGAAGCTTTCTTT. This codes for CASSFDSMNTEAFF. V is TRBV4-2 and J is TRBJ1-1; tentative D call: TRBD1 (5 bases). The CDR3 is 14 residues long. CDR1 LGHNA and CDR2 YNFKEQ come from the germline V gene. The germline V and J ends were trimmed by 6 bases and 0 bases, with 11 bases remaining between them.

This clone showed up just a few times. The CDR3 sequence is CASSVEWAGRYNEQFF. DNA of the CDR3: TGTGCCAGCAGCGTAGAATGGGCGGGACGGTACAATGAGCAGTTCTTC. This chain uses TRBV9 with TRBJ2-1; maybe TRBD2 (6 bases). Trimming cost V 0 bases and J 4 bases, with 14 bases left between them. The CDR3 spans 16 residues. Germline CDR1 reads SGDLS; CDR2 reads YYNGEE.

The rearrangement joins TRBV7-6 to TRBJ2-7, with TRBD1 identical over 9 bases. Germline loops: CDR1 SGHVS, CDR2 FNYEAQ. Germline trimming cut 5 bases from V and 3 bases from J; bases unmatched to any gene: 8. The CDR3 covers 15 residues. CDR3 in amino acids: CASSEKGTGSYEQYF. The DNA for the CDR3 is TGTGCCAGCAGCGAAAAGGGGACAGGGAGCTACGAGCAGTACTTC.

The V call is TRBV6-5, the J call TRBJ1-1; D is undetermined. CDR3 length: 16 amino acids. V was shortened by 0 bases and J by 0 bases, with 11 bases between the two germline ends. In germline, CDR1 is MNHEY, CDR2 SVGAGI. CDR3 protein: CASSYSATKLNTEAFF. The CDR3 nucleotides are TGTGCCAGCAGTTACTCGGCTACCAAACTGAACACTGAAGCTTTCTTT.

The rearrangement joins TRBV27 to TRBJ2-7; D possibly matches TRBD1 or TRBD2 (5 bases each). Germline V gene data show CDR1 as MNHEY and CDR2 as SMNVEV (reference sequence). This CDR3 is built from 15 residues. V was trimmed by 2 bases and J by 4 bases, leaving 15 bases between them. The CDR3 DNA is TGTGCCAGCAGTTTAGGGGGTTTAGGCGTGTACGAGCAGTACTTC. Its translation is CASSLGGLGVYEQYF.

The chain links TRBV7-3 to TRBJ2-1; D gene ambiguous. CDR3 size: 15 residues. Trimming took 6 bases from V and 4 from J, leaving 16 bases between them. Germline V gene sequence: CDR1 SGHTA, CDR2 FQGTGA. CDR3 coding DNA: TGTGCCAGCAGTCGATCCGTAACCAAATACAATGAGCAGTTCTTC. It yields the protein CASSRSVTKYNEQFF.

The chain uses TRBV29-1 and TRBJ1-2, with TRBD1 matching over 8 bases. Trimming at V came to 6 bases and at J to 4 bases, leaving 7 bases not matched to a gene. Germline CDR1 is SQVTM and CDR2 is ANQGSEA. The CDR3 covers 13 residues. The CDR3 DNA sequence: TGCAGCGTCCAGACAGGGGTAATCTATGGCTACACCTTC. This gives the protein CSVQTGVIYGYTF.

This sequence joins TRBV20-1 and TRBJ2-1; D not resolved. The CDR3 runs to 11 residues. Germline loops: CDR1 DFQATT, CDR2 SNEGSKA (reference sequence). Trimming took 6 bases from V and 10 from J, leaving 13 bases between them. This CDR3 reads CSARGRYEQFF. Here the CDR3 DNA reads TGCAGTGCCCGAGGCAGGTACGAGCAGTTCTTC.

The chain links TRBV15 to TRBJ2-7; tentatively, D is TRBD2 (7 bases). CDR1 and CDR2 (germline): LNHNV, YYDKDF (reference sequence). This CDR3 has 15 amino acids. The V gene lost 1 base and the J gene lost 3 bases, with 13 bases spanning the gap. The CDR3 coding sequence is TGTGCCACCAGCAGAGGAAGGGGGGGATTCTACGAGCAGTACTTC. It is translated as CATSRGRGGFYEQYF. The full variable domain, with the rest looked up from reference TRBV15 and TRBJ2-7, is DAMVIQNPRYQVTQFGKPVTLSCSQTLNHNVMYWYQQKSSQAPKLLFHYYDKDFNNEADTPDNFQSRRPNTSFCFLDIRSPGLGDTAMYLCATSRGRGGFYEQYFGPGTRLTVT.

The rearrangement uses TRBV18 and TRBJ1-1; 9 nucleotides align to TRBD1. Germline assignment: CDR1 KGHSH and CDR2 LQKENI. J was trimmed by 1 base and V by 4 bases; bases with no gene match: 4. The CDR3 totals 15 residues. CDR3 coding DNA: TGTGCCAGCTCACAGGGACAGGGTGGGAACACTGAAGCTTTCTTT. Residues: CASSQGQGGNTEAFF.

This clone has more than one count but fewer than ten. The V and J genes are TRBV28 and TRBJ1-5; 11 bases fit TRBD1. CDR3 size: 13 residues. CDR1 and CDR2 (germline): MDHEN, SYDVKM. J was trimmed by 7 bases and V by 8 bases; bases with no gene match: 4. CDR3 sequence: CASQGQGGQPQHF. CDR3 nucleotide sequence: TGTGCCAGCCAGGGACAGGGGGGACAGCCCCAGCATTTT. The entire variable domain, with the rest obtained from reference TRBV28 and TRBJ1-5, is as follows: DVKVTQSSRYLVKRTGEKVFLECVQDMDHENMFWYRQDPGLGLRLIYFSYDVKMKEKGDIPEGYSVSREKKERFSLILESASTNQTSMYLCASQGQGGQPQHFGDGTRLSIL.

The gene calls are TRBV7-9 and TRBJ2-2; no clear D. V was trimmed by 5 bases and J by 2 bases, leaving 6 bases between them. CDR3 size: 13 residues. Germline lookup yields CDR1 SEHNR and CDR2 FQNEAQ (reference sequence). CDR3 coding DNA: TGTGCCAGCAGCGAAAGCAACACCGGGGAGCTGTTTTTT. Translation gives CASSESNTGELFF.

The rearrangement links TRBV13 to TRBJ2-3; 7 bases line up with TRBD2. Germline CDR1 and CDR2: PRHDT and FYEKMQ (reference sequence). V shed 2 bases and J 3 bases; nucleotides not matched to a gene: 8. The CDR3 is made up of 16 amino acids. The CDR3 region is CASSLLPRDYTDTQYF. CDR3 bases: TGTGCCAGCAGCTTATTACCCCGGGACTATACAGATACGCAGTATTTT.

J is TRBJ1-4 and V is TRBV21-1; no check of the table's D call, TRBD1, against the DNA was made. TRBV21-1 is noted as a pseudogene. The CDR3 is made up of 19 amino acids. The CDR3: CASSKGGQPATPTNEKLFF. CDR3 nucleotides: TGTGCCAGCAGCAAAGGAGGACAGCCGGCTACCCCAACTAATGAAAAACTGTTTTTT.

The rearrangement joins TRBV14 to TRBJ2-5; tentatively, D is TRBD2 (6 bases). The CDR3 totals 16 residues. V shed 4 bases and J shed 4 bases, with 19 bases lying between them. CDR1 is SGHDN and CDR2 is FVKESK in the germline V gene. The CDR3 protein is CASSREMGGYRETQYF. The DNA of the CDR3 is TGTGCCAGCAGCCGGGAAATGGGGGGATACCGAGAGACCCAGTACTTC.

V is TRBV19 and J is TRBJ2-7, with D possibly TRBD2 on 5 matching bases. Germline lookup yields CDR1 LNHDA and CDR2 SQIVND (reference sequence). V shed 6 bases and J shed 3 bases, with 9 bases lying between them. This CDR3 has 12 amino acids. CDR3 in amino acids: CASSSGNYEQYF. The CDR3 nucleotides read TGTGCCAGTAGCTCCGGGAACTACGAGCAGTACTTC.

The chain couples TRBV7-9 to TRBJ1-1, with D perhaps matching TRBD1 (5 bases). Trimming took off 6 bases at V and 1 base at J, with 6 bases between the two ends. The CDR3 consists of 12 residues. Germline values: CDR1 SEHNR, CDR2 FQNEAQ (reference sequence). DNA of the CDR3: TGTGCCAGCAGGACAGCGAACACTGAAGCTTTCTTT. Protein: CASRTANTEAFF.

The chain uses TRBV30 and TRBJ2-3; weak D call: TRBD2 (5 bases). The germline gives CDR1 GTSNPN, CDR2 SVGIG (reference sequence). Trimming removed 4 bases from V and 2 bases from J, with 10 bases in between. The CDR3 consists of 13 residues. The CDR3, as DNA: TGTGCCTGGAACGGGATCCACACAGATACGCAGTATTTT. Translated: CAWNGIHTDTQYF.

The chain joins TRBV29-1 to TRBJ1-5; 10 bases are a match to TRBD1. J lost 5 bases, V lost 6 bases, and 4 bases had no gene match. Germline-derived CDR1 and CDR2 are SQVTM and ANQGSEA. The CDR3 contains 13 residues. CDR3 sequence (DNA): TGCAGCGTGGCCGGACAGGGGGATCAGCCCCAGCATTTT. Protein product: CSVAGQGDQPQHF.

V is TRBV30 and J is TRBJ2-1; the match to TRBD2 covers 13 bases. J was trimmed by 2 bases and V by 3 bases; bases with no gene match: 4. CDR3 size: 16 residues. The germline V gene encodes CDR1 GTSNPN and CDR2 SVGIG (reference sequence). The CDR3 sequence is CAWSHGLAGAYNEQFF. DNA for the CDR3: TGTGCCTGGAGCCACGGACTAGCGGGAGCCTACAATGAGCAGTTCTTC.

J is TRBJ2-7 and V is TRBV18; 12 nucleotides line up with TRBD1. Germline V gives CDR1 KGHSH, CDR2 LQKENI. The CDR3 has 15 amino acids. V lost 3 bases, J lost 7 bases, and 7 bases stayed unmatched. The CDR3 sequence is CASSPSGTGGEEQYF. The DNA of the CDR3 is TGTGCCAGCTCACCCTCGGGGACAGGGGGCGAAGAGCAGTACTTC.

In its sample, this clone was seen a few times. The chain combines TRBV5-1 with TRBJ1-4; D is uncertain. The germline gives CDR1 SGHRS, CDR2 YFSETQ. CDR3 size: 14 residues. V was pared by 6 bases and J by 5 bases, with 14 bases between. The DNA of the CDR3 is TGCGCCAGCACATCCCGTGAGAAAAATGAAAAACTGTTTTTT. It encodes CASTSREKNEKLFF.

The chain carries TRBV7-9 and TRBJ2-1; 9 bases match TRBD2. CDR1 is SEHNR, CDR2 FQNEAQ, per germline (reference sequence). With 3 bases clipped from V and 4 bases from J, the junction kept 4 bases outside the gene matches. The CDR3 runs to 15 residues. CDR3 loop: CASSFAGGRYNEQFF. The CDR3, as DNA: TGTGCCAGCAGCTTCGCGGGGGGGCGGTACAATGAGCAGTTCTTC.

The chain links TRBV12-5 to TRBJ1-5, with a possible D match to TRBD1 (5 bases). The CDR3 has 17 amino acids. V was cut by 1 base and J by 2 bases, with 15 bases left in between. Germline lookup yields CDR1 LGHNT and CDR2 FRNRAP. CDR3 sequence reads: CASGLAYLGGGNQPQHF. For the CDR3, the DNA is TGTGCTAGTGGTTTGGCATATCTGGGGGGTGGCAATCAGCCCCAGCATTTT.